This TCR beta chain derives from a study of response to subunit inactivated influenza vaccine. Study findings and constraints: A suggestion made by the authors is that each seasonal influenza vaccination recruits few new T cells.

This CDR3 spans 12 amino acids. Trimming removed 4 bases at V and 2 bases at J, with 5 bases between. Germline assignment: CDR1 SNHLY and CDR2 FYNNEI. From the RT-PCR reads, TCRdb called clonotypes with MiXCR, one entry per CDR3 protein. Of about 540,000 distinct CDR3 sequences in the sample, under 30% were seen once. This clonotype was seen only a few times. What it recognizes is unknown. In addition, the sample was reused for a study of T cells expressing NK-cell markers. That paper adds: Scientists made TCR beta cDNA using 5'RACE template switching with UMIs. A few donors likewise had their CD3+CD56-NKG2C+ fraction led by these clonotypes. It is unclear if expanded NKG2C-expressing clones target HCMV antigens.

V is TRBV2 and J is TRBJ2-5; D not certain. The receptor was derived from a man in his forties or fifties who received an inactivated influenza vaccine. Sequencing used CD4+ T cells sorted from PBMCs, obtained roughly 12 days after vaccination. The DNA for the CDR3 is TGTGCCAGCAGTGCCACACAAGAGACCCAGTACTTC. It codes for CASSATQETQYF.